This TCR beta chain was identified in a study of cytomegalovirus exposure and HLA in healthy donors. The trim removed 6 bases at V and 4 bases at J, leaving 8 bases unmatched. The CDR3 covers 14 residues. Germline V gene lookup returns CDR1 MGHDK and CDR2 SYGVNS. The protocol was immunoSEQ multiplex PCR, while the TCRdb copy is restricted to in-frame clones and leaves out a portion. The table lists 150,000 to 200,000 clones, approximately 87% of them singletons. The sample consisted of PBMCs. V usage is TRBV25-1 and J usage is TRBJ1-2, with 7 nucleotides matching TRBD1. The clonotype was recovered from a woman aged 30 to 39 in good health and CMV-seronegative. CDR3 in DNA: TGTGCCAGCAGGACGACAGGGAATGGCTATGGCTACACCTTC. Protein: CASRTTGNGYGYTF.